This entry describes one T cell receptor (beta chain). There is no known antigen for this receptor. Per-base quality was not reported, and no clone a single base away is much larger than it. The V end loses 4 bases and the J end loses 2 bases, and a stretch of 14 bases separates them. The CDR3 contains 15 residues, cysteine and phenylalanine counted. Only the CDR3 region is kept as DNA, spanning 45 bases read in frame from base 1. CDR1 SNHLY and CDR2 FYNNEI are derived from the germline V gene. The data belong to a study of T cell responses to AZD1222 COVID-19 vaccine listed by TCRdb under 2021. Some background on the complete study: TCR sequencing covered fewer than 250 trial participants: nearly 210 given two doses of AZD1222 and 26 given two doses of MenACWY control vaccine. Enrollment into the trials was organized by age into subgroups of 18-55, 56-69 and 70-plus years, and those subgroups contained approximately 160, 26 and 62 TCR-sequenced participants, respectively. The full study reports these points: Because no samples from the day 14 peak response were available, repertoires could be characterized only after the peak T cell response. Reportedly, almost half of the unique spike-specific TCRs recognized epitopes lying outside the regions that are mutated in the B.1.351 and B.1.1.7 variants. A significant rise in spike-specific TCR breadth and depth was observed after two AZD1222 doses relative to day 0 and relative to MenACWY recipients. Participants were mostly white British and included more females than males, and it was suggested by the authors that clonal diversity may have been underestimated. Only six or seven AZD1222 recipients were SARS-CoV-2 seropositive at baseline, limiting conclusions about previously exposed vaccinees. The 56-69-year group was small, and its depth increase did not reach significance, likely because of low power. The whole spike protein was spanned by vaccine-associated CD4 TCRs, and dominant responses were seen in regions 160-218 and 743-854.

The CDR3 regions of human TCRbeta chains were analyzed by immunosequencing. On the study's bioinformatics: TCRs in the repertoires were compared against a reference library of SARS-CoV-2-specific TCRs that had been generated with the MIRA antigen-specificity platform. Breadth was defined as the fraction of unique TCRs that were SARS-CoV-2-associated. Depth was defined as the fraction of total T cells that were SARS-CoV-2-associated. Each spike-specific TCR was assigned to its reactive spike region and to a CD4 or CD8 class using the MIRA data. Log10-transformed breadth and depth values were compared by one-way ANOVA with Sidak's multiple comparisons tests. Imported from immuneACCESS, the table was reduced by TCRdb to in-frame sequences with V and J called. These copies leave out some clones; in studies compared against another copy, an unresolved V gene accounts for under half, and the cause of the remainder is not known. The D gene and trimming were derived from the DNA, and the V and J assignments and clone size from that table. The sample contains tens of thousands of clones, roughly 90% of them found a single time. Less than 4% of the sample is taken by the ten largest.

Reading the label with the study, this specimen's time point is: about 28 days (+/-7) after the second vaccine dose. Because spike-specific TCR depth and breadth did not differ between the two schedules, AZD1222 recipients who got a second dose at roughly 4 weeks were pooled with those who got a second dose at roughly 12 weeks. The vaccinee samples were drawn from two UK trials, COV001 and COV002, one of which was a single-blind randomized controlled phase 2/3 trial testing AZD1222 (ChAdOx1 nCoV-19) in healthy adults. For TCRbeta chain sequencing, PBMC samples were collected from trial participants at day 0 and at day 28 after the second dose.

The sample was peripheral blood, taken 28 days after the second AZD1222 dose. This sequence uses TRBV2 and TRBJ1-1; TRBD1 could be the D gene, as 6 bases match. The source of this sequence is an adult who received the AZD1222 COVID-19 vaccine. The DNA sequence is TGTGCCAGCAGTGCCCTCCAGGGGTTTAACACTGAAGCTTTCTTT. The translation is CASSALQGFNTEAFF.